This T cell receptor beta chain was obtained from a study of beta chain features in type 1 diabetes. Whole-study context: On cell yields, gender and age, patients and healthy donors were similar. All of the samples together had more than 95 million sorted cells examined.

This clone was seen only a few times. What it binds is not known. General study points: Shortening that was moderate but significant affected the TCRB CDR3s of Type 1 diabetes patients in all four CD4+ subsets. High-TCR-expressing cells could be over-represented by cDNA sequencing. Shorter templates might be favored by PCR, and equally so in patients and in controls.

Expressed TCRB transcripts were sequenced, since all the RNA that had been isolated was reverse transcribed. Assay used: immunoSEQ multiplex PCR; TCRdb lists only in-frame clones, some missing. The table shows roughly 280,000 clones, with roughly a quarter occurring only once. Specimen: naive CD4+ T cells from blood. The receptor's source is a woman in her thirties with type 1 diabetes.

The CDR3, as DNA: TGCGCCAGCAACCAGGACTCTCATTCCTACGAGCAGTACTTC. This encodes CASNQDSHSYEQYF. V gene TRBV5-1 combines with J gene TRBJ2-7, with a tentative D call TRBD2 (5 bases). V was cut by 6 bases and J by 1 base, with 14 bases left in between. The CDR3 loop spans 14 amino acids. Germline values: CDR1 SGHRS, CDR2 YFSETQ. Full variable domain (missing parts from reference TRBV5-1 and TRBJ2-7): KAGVTQTPRYLIKTRGQQVTLSCSPISGHRSVSWYQQTPGQGLQFLFEYFSETQRNKGNFPGRFSGRQFSNSRSEMNVSTLELGDSALYLCASNQDSHSYEQYFGPGTRLTVT.